The subject of this entry is one T cell receptor (beta chain). TCRdb ran MiXCR on the RT-PCR reads and lists one entry per CDR3 protein. The sample consists of 630,000 or so distinct CDR3 sequences, approximately 14% of them appearing once. These data belong to a study of response to subunit inactivated influenza vaccine. The germline gives CDR1 SEHNR, CDR2 FQNEAQ (reference sequence). The CDR3 loop spans 14 amino acids. V lost 5 bases to trimming and J lost 8 bases; unmatched junction nucleotides: 6. Here the sequenced sample was PBMCs from blood, taken less than 13 days after vaccination. The origin of this receptor is a man aged 50-59 years who received an inactivated influenza vaccine. The V call is TRBV7-9, the J call TRBJ2-2; 9 bases line up with TRBD1. The CDR3 sequence: CASSPLQGAGELFF. The DNA for the CDR3 is TGTGCCAGCAGCCCCTTACAGGGGGCGGGGGAGCTGTTTTTT.